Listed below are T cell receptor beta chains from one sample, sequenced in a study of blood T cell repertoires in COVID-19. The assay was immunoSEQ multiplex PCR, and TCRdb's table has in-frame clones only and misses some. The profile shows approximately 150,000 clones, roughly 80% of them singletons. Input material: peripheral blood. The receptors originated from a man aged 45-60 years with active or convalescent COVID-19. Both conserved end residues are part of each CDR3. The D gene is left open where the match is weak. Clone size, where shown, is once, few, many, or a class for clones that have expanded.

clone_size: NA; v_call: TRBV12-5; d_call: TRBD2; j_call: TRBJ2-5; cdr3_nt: TGTGCTAGTGACAACATAGCGGGAGTAGGGGAGACCCAGTACTTC; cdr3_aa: CASDNIAGVGETQYF
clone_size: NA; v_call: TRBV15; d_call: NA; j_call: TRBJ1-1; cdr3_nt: TGTGCCACCAGCAGAGATGCGGGAGGGAACACTGAAGCTTTCTTT; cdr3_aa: CATSRDAGGNTEAFF
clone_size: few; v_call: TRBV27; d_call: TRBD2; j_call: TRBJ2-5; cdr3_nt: TGTGCCAGCAGTGATGGACTAGCGGGACGGGAGACCCAGTACTTC; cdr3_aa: CASSDGLAGRETQYF
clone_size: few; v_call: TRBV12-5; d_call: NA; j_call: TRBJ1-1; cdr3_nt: TGTGCTAGTGGGGATCCGGACAGCACTGAAGCTTTCTTT; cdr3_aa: CASGDPDSTEAFF
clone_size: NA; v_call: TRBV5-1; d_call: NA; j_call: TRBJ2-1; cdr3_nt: TGCGCCAGCAGCGTGGACTTCTACAATGAGCAGTTCTTC; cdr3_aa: CASSVDFYNEQFF
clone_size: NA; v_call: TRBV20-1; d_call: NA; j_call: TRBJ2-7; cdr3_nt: TGCAGTGCTAGTGACAAGCCCTACGAGCAGTACTTC; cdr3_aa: CSASDKPYEQYF
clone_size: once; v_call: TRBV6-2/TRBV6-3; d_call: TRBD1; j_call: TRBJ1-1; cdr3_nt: TGTGCCAGCAGCACGACAGGGTTCCACACTGAAGCTTTCTTT; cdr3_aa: CASSTTGFHTEAFF
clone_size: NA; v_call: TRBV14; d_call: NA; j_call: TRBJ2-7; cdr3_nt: TGTGCCAGCAGCCAATGGAGGGTGGGCAACGAGCAGTACTTC; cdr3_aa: CASSQWRVGNEQYF
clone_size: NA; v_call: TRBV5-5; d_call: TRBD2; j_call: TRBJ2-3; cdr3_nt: TGTGCCAGCAGCCCTGGGGGGGAGGGCACAGATACGCAGTATTTT; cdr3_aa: CASSPGGEGTDTQYF
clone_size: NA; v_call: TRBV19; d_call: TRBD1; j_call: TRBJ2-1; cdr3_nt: TGTGCCAGTAGTAATGGACAGGGCCAGTACAATGAGCAGTTCTTC; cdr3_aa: CASSNGQGQYNEQFF
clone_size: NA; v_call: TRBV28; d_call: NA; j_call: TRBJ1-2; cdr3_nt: TGTGTGGTGACAGGAGGACGCCAGTATGGCTACACCTTC; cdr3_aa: CVVTGGRQYGYTF
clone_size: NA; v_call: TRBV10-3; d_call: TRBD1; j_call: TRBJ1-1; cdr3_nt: TGTGCCACTTCTAGGACAGGGCCGAACACTGAAGCTTTCTTT; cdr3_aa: CATSRTGPNTEAFF
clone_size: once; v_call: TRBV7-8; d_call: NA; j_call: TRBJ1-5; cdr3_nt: TGTGCCAGCAGCTTAGTGCGTTACAATCAGCCCCAGCATTTT; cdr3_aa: CASSLVRYNQPQHF
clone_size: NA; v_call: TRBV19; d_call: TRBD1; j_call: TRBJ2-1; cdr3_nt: TGTGCCAGTAGCCCCGGGACAGGGGGGTCCTACAATGAGCAGTTCTTC; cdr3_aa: CASSPGTGGSYNEQFF
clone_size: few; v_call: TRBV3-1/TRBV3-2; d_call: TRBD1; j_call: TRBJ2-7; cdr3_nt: TGTGCCAGCAGCACCCCCGACAGGGGGCGGATCGAGCAGTACTTC; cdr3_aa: CASSTPDRGRIEQYF
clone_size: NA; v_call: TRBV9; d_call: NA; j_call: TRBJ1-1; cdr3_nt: TGTGCCAGCAGCTCCCGACAGGCAACCGAGAACACTGAAGCTTTCTTT; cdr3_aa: CASSSRQATENTEAFF
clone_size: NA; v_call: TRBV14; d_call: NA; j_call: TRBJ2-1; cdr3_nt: TGTGCCAGCAGCCAAGGCTCAGGGGGGTTTCGGGAGCAGTTCTTC; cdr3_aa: CASSQGSGGFREQFF
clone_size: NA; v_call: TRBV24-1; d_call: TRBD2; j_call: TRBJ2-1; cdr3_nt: TGTGCCACCAGTGACACTAGCGGGCGTGGTGATGAGCAGTTCTTC; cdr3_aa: CATSDTSGRGDEQFF
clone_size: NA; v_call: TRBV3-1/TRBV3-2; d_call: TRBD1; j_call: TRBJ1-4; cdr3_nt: TGTGCCAGCAGCTCCGGGACAGGGGTTGAAAAACTGTTTTTT; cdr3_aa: CASSSGTGVEKLFF
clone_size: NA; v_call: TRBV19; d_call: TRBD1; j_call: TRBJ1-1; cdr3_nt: TGTGCCAGTAGTATGGCGGGGACAGGGGGAGAAGCTTTCTTT; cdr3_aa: CASSMAGTGGEAFF
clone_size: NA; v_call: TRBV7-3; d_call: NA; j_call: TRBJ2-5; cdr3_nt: TGTGCCAGCAGCCCCTCAGGCTCAGAGACCCAGTACTTC; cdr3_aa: CASSPSGSETQYF
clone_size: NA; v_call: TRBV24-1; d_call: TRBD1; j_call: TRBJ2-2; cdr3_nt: TGTGCCACCAGTGACGGGACAGGGTTCGACGGGGAGCTGTTTTTT; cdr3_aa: CATSDGTGFDGELFF
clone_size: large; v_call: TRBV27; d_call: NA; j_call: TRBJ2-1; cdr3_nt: TGTGCCAGCAGTCCCACGGTGGAGGCCGAGCAGTTCTTC; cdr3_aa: CASSPTVEAEQFF
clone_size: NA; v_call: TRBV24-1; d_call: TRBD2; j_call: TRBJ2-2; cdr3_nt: TGTGCCACCAGTGACCTATTTAGCGGGAGAAGCACCGGGGAGCTGTTTTTT; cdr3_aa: CATSDLFSGRSTGELFF
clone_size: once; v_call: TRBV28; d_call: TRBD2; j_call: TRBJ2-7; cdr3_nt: TGTGCCAGCAGTAGTAGCGGGAGGGGGTACGAGCAGTACTTC; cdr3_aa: CASSSSGRGYEQYF
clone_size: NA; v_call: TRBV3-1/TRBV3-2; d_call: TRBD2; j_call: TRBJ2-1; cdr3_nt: TGTGCCAGCAGCCAAGAACTAGCGGGATACAATGAGCAGTTCTTC; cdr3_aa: CASSQELAGYNEQFF
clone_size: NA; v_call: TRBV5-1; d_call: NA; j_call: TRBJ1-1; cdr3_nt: TGCGCCAGCACCCCCTTATTAAGACTCGAGGGCACTGAAGCTTTCTTT; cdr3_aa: CASTPLLRLEGTEAFF
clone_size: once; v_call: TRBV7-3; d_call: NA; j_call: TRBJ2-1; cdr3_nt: TGTGCCAGCACCTCGGCAGGGGTCCCCTACAATGAGCAGTTCTTC; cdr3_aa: CASTSAGVPYNEQFF
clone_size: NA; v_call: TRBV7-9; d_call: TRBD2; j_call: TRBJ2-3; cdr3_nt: TGTGCCAGCAGCTTAGGGTGGTCTAGCGGGACCGAAGATACGCAGTATTTT; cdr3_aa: CASSLGWSSGTEDTQYF
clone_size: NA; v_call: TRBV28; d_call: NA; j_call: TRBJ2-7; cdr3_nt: TGTGCCAGTACTAGCCGTTCCTACGAGCAGTACTTC; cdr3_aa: CASTSRSYEQYF
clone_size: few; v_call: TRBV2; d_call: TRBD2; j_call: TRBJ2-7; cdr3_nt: TGTGCCAGCATCAATCAACTAGCGGGAGGAGAGGAGCAGTACTTC; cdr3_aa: CASINQLAGGEEQYF